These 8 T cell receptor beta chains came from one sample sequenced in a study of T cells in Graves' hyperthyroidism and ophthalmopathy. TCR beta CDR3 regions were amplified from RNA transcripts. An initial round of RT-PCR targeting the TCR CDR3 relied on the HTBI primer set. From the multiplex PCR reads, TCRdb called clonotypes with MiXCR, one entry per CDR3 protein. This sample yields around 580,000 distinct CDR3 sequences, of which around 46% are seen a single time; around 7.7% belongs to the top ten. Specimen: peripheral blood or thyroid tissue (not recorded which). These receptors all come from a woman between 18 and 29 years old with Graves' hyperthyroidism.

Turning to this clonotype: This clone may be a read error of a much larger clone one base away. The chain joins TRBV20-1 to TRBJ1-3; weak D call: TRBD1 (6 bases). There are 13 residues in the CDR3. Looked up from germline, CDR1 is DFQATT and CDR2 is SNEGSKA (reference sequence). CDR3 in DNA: TGCAGTGCTAACAAGGGGGGCTCGGACACCATACATTTT. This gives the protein CSANKGGSDTIHF.

CDR3 in DNA: TGTGCCAGCAGCCGGGACAAAACACAAGAGACCCAGTACTTC. This sequence encodes CASSRDKTQETQYF. This rearrangement joins TRBV12-3 or TRBV12-4 to TRBJ2-5; weak D call: TRBD1 (6 bases). The CDR3 covers 14 residues. V was shortened by 6 bases and J by 2 bases, with 13 bases between the two germline ends.

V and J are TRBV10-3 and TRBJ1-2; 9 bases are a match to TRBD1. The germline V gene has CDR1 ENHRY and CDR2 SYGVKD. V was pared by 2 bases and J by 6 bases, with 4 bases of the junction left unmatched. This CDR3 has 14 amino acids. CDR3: CAISERQGEDGYTF. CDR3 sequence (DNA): TGTGCCATCAGTGAGAGACAGGGGGAGGATGGCTACACCTTC.

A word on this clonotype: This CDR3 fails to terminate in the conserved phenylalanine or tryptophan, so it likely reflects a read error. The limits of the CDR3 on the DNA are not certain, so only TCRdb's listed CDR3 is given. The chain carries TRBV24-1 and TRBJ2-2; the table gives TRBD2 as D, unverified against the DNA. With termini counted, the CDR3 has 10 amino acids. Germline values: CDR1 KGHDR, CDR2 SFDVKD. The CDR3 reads CATSDQRTSG.

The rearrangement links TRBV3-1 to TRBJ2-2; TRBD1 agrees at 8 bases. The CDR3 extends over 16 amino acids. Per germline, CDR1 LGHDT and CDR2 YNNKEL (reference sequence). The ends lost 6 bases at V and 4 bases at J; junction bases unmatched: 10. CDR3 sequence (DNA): TGTGCCAGCAGTGAAGAGGACAGGGTCGGCACCGGGGAGCTGTTTTTT. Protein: CASSEEDRVGTGELFF.

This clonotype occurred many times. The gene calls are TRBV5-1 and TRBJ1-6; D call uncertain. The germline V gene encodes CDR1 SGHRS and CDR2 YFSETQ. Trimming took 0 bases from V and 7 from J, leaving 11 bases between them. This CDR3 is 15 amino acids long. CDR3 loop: CASSLVAGENSPLHF. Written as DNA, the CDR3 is TGCGCCAGCAGCTTGGTAGCGGGAGAAAATTCACCCCTCCACTTT.

The CDR3 loop is CATRDRDEKLFF. CDR3 nucleotide sequence: TGTGCCACCCGGGACAGGGACGAAAAACTGTTTTTT. The rearrangement uses TRBV2 and TRBJ1-4, with 9 bases identical to TRBD1. V lost 10 bases, J lost 8 bases, and 5 bases stayed unmatched. Per germline, CDR1 SNHLY and CDR2 FYNNEI. The CDR3 loop spans 12 amino acids. The complete variable domain, with remaining parts taken from reference TRBV2 and TRBJ1-4, reads EPEVTQTPSHQVTQMGQEVILRCVPISNHLYFYWYRQILGQKVEFLVSFYNNEISEKSEIFDDQFSVERPDGSNFTLKIRSTKLEDSAMYFCATRDRDEKLFFGSGTQLSVL.

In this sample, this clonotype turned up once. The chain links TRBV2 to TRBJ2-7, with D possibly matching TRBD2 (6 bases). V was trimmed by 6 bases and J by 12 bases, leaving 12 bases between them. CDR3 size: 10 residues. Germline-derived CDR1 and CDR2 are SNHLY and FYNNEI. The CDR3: CASSGSETYF. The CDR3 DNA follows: TGTGCCAGCAGCGGGAGCGAAACGTACTTC.